Listed here are 4 T cell receptor beta chains from one sample, sequenced in a study of blood T cell repertoires in COVID-19. Clones were read by immunoSEQ multiplex PCR, and TCRdb kept only the in-frame ones, dropping some. The sample lists 250,000 to 350,000 clones; 70% to 85% were seen once. Sequencing was done on a sample of peripheral blood. These TCRs come from a human donor with COVID-19, enrolled during active disease. The donor label of this sample is uncertain.

This chain uses TRBV2 with TRBJ2-5, with 7 bases matching TRBD1. In germline, CDR1 is SNHLY, CDR2 FYNNEI. The ends lost 8 bases at V and 1 base at J; junction bases unmatched: 1. The CDR3 is 12 amino acids. In DNA, the CDR3 is TGTGCCAGCTACAGGGGCCAAGAGACCCAGTACTTC. Its translation is CASYRGQETQYF.

The chain couples TRBV11-2 to TRBJ2-1; D remains unclear. With 2 bases removed from V and 6 bases from J, the gap between germline ends came to 8 bases. Germline V gene data show CDR1 as SGHAT and CDR2 as FQNNGV. The CDR3 contains 13 residues. CDR3 sequence reads: CASSLRDPNEQFF. The CDR3 nucleotides read TGTGCCAGCAGCTTACGAGATCCCAATGAGCAGTTCTTC.

The chain is built from TRBV7-9 and TRBJ1-6, with D possibly TRBD1 on 5 matching bases. Germline CDR1 and CDR2: SEHNR and FQNEAQ (reference sequence). CDR3 length: 16 amino acids. V was shortened by 6 bases and J by 7 bases, with 19 bases between the two germline ends. The CDR3 loop reads CASRYTGRDSNSPLHF. CDR3 coding DNA: TGTGCCAGCAGATACACGGGCAGGGACTCAAATTCACCCCTCCACTTT.

The chain uses TRBV9 and TRBJ2-1; 9 nucleotides align to TRBD1. With V trimmed by 3 bases and J by 4 bases, 2 bases remained unmatched. The CDR3 covers 14 residues. Looked up from germline, CDR1 is SGDLS and CDR2 is YYNGEE. The CDR3 loop is CASSDDRGYNEQFF. The CDR3 coding sequence is TGTGCCAGCAGCGACGACAGGGGGTACAATGAGCAGTTCTTC.